These 22 T cell receptor beta chains came from one sample sequenced in a study of shared clonotypes between healthy human individuals. Assay: immunoSEQ multiplex PCR; the TCRdb copy retains only in-frame clones and omits some. The data show hundreds of thousands of clones, about 96% seen once. Naive CD8 cells comprised CD45RO-negative, CCR7-positively selected cells, excluding terminally differentiated effector memory CD45RA+ cells. The sequencing sample was made of naive CD8+ T cells sorted from blood. Every receptor here comes from a woman between 25 and 40 years old in good health.

The chain combines TRBV21-1 with TRBJ1-4. TRBV21-1 is annotated as a pseudogene. The CDR3 covers 14 residues. The CDR3 region is CASRKGPLGEKLFF. DNA of the CDR3: TGTGCCAGCAGAAAGGGACCGCTCGGCGAAAAACTGTTTTTT.

The chain uses TRBV10-3 and TRBJ1-1, with D possibly being TRBD1 (5 bases). Per the germline V gene, CDR1 is ENHRY and CDR2 is SYGVKD. The CDR3 runs to 16 residues. Trimming took 2 bases from V and 2 from J, leaving 15 bases between them. The CDR3 DNA follows: TGTGCCATCAGTGAGGGGCAGGGCACCGCTAACACTGAAGCTTTCTTT. Amino acid sequence: CAISEGQGTANTEAFF.

The chain joins TRBV13 to TRBJ2-2; possible D gene TRBD1, 5 bases. The CDR3 runs to 16 residues. Trimming left V 4 bases short and J 1 base short, with 13 bases between. In germline, CDR1 is PRHDT, CDR2 FYEKMQ (reference sequence). The CDR3 reads CASSSQTALNTGELFF. CDR3 DNA sequence: TGTGCCAGCAGCTCCCAGACAGCGCTGAACACCGGGGAGCTGTTTTTT.

The chain recombines TRBV15 with TRBJ2-2, with 8 bases that match TRBD1. With V trimmed by 3 bases and J by 1 base, 4 bases remained unmatched. This CDR3 comprises 16 residues. From germline, CDR1 is LNHNV and CDR2 YYDKDF (reference sequence). In DNA, the CDR3 is TGTGCCACCAGCAGGATCGGGACAGGGAACACCGGGGAGCTGTTTTTT. It translates to CATSRIGTGNTGELFF.

The chain couples TRBV28 to TRBJ2-7; 11 positions match TRBD2. The V and J ends lost 8 bases and 0 bases, in that order; junction bases with no gene match: 3. CDR1 and CDR2 (germline): MDHEN, SYDVKM. This CDR3 comprises 14 residues. CDR3 residues: CASGTSGFSYEQYF. The CDR3 bases are TGTGCCAGCGGGACTAGCGGATTCTCCTACGAGCAGTACTTC.

CDR3: CATRGTGWTEAFF. For the CDR3, the DNA is TGTGCCACCAGGGGCACAGGGTGGACTGAAGCTTTCTTT. The rearrangement joins TRBV15 to TRBJ1-1, with D maybe TRBD1 (6 bases). There are 13 residues in the CDR3. Germline V lookup: CDR1 LNHNV, CDR2 YYDKDF (reference sequence). The V end lost 6 bases, the J end lost 5 bases, and 13 bases lay between the germline ends.

This clone has only one observation. The genes are TRBV28 and TRBJ1-6, with TRBD1 as a possible D gene (5 bases). The ends were cut back, 10 bases at V and 10 bases at J, with 20 bases in the middle. Germline V lookup: CDR1 MDHEN, CDR2 SYDVKM. The CDR3 is 14 amino acids. The CDR3 protein is CATGGPVWGSPLHF. The CDR3 region has the DNA TGTGCCACCGGAGGTCCGGTCTGGGGGTCACCCCTCCACTTT.

V gene TRBV7-7 combines with J gene TRBJ2-1; 8 bases match TRBD2. J was trimmed by 5 bases and V by 1 base; bases with no gene match: 10. CDR1 SSHAT and CDR2 FNYEAQ come from the germline V gene (reference sequence). The CDR3 runs 17 residues. The CDR3 coding sequence is TGTGCCAGCAGCTTAGGAGAAGGGGCGGGAGGAGACAATGAGCAGTTCTTC. Protein product: CASSLGEGAGGDNEQFF.

This chain joins TRBV19 and TRBJ2-4, with 9 bases fitting TRBD2. Unmatched junction bases numbered 8, after V lost 5 bases and J lost 3 bases. Germline V lookup: CDR1 LNHDA, CDR2 SQIVND (reference sequence). The CDR3 loop spans 16 amino acids. The CDR3 spells CASSPGLAGLKNIQYF. The CDR3, as DNA: TGTGCCAGTAGTCCGGGGCTAGCGGGACTCAAAAACATTCAGTACTTC.

This clone was seen just once. This sequence joins TRBV27 and TRBJ1-1; D perhaps matches TRBD1 (5 bases). There are 18 residues in the CDR3. CDR1 and CDR2 (germline): MNHEY, SMNVEV (reference sequence). The V end was cut by 3 bases, the J end by 0 bases, with 20 bases between. The CDR3 sequence: CASSFIPRDGPLNTEAFF. The DNA for the CDR3 is TGTGCCAGCAGTTTTATACCCAGGGACGGTCCCCTGAACACTGAAGCTTTCTTT.

CDR3 sequence reads: CAISDRPWEQYF. CDR3 nucleotide sequence: TGTGCCATCAGTGACAGACCTTGGGAGCAGTACTTC. The chain carries TRBV10-3 and TRBJ2-7; the D is unclear. V shed 3 bases and J shed 7 bases, with 10 bases lying between them. This CDR3 is 12 amino acids long. The germline V gene encodes CDR1 ENHRY and CDR2 SYGVKD.

This chain uses TRBV13 with TRBJ1-1; no firm D call. Germline CDR1 is PRHDT and CDR2 is FYEKMQ (reference sequence). The CDR3 extends over 11 amino acids. V lost 4 bases to trimming and J lost 3 bases, with 3 bases between them. CDR3: CASSSYTEAFF. The CDR3 DNA is TGTGCCAGCAGCTCTTACACTGAAGCTTTCTTT.

V and J are TRBV6-5 and TRBJ2-1; TRBD2 agrees at 14 bases. Germline CDR1 reads MNHEY; CDR2 reads SVGAGI. There are 15 residues in the CDR3. The ends lost 2 bases at V and 7 bases at J; junction bases unmatched: 1. The CDR3 DNA reads TGTGCCAGCAGTTACGGGACTAGCGGGAGTAATGAGCAGTTCTTC. As protein: CASSYGTSGSNEQFF.

This chain joins TRBV5-1 and TRBJ2-1; D is unresolved. This CDR3 is built from 13 residues. Deletions cut 4 bases from V and 6 bases from J, with 11 bases between. Germline CDR1 is SGHRS and CDR2 is YFSETQ. The CDR3 protein is CASSAGRSNEQFF. The CDR3 DNA follows: TGCGCCAGCAGCGCCGGACGAAGCAATGAGCAGTTCTTC.

The V and J genes are TRBV27 and TRBJ1-1; no clear D. The CDR3 loop spans 13 amino acids. V gave up 5 bases and J gave up 6 bases, with 13 bases separating them. Germline CDR1 is MNHEY and CDR2 is SMNVEV (reference sequence). The CDR3 DNA follows: TGTGCCAGCAGTCCCCCCGAAGTGGCTGAAGCTTTCTTT. This codes for CASSPPEVAEAFF.

The count of this clone is one. This chain links TRBV5-6 with TRBJ1-4, with a weak D call TRBD1 (6 bases). V dropped 0 bases and J dropped 14 bases, with 17 bases sitting between them. Germline V gene sequence: CDR1 SGHDT, CDR2 YYEEEE. This CDR3 comprises 14 residues. CDR3 in DNA: TGTGCCAGCAGCTTGGGACTAACCCGGCAGGGGCTGTTTTTT. Amino acids: CASSLGLTRQGLFF.

V usage is TRBV9 and J usage is TRBJ2-1; D is undetermined. Germline CDR1 is SGDLS and CDR2 is YYNGEE. The CDR3 sequence is 13 residues long. V was shortened by 0 bases and J by 5 bases, with 6 bases between the two germline ends. In nucleotides, the CDR3 is TGTGCCAGCAGCGTAGTGGCGGACAATGAGCAGTTCTTC. This gives the protein CASSVVADNEQFF.

This clone came up once. The chain couples TRBV28 to TRBJ2-7; tentatively, D is TRBD2 (5 bases). The CDR3 length is 17 residues. V was clipped by 6 bases and J by 3 bases, with 24 bases between them. CDR1 is MDHEN, CDR2 SYDVKM, per germline. CDR3 in amino acids: CASSPRWRLGTNYEQYF. The CDR3 nucleotides read TGTGCCAGCAGCCCCAGATGGAGGCTCGGAACTAACTACGAGCAGTACTTC.

The genes are TRBV7-9 and TRBJ2-7; TRBD1 matches 7 bases. The length of the CDR3 is 15 residues. Germline trimming cut 4 bases from V and 0 bases from J; bases unmatched to any gene: 6. Per germline, CDR1 SEHNR and CDR2 FQNEAQ (reference sequence). The CDR3 spells CASSSHRGPSYEQYF. CDR3 coding DNA: TGTGCCAGCAGCTCCCACAGGGGACCCTCCTACGAGCAGTACTTC.

The V gene is TRBV7-2, the J gene TRBJ2-7; 12 bases map to TRBD2. Germline CDR1 reads SGHTA; CDR2 reads FQGNSA. The junction had 7 bases not matched to a gene; V was cut back by 3 bases and J by 4 bases. This CDR3 spans 16 amino acids. Written as DNA, the CDR3 is TGTGCCAGCAGCTTGCTAGCGGGAGGGCCCCTGTACGAGCAGTACTTC. It encodes CASSLLAGGPLYEQYF.

This sequence joins TRBV27 and TRBJ2-7; 8 bases line up with TRBD2. Germline V gene data show CDR1 as MNHEY and CDR2 as SMNVEV (reference sequence). The CDR3 loop spans 19 amino acids. The V and J ends lost 0 bases and 3 bases, in that order; junction bases with no gene match: 16. The CDR3 nucleotides read TGTGCCAGCAGTTTATCGGGGAAGGGATGGACTAGCTCCTTCTACGAGCAGTACTTC. This translates into CASSLSGKGWTSSFYEQYF.

J is TRBJ2-2 and V is TRBV28; 7 bases line up with TRBD2. The CDR3 is 16 residues long. The ends lost 6 bases at V and 2 bases at J; junction bases unmatched: 9. The germline gives CDR1 MDHEN, CDR2 SYDVKM. CDR3 nucleotides: TGTGCCAGCAGCCCCATGGCTAGCGGTAACACCGGGGAGCTGTTTTTT. It is translated as CASSPMASGNTGELFF.